This T cell receptor beta chain was sequenced for a study of shared clonotypes between healthy human individuals. J lost 2 bases, V lost 1 base, and 0 bases had no gene match. The CDR3 sequence is 15 residues long. Germline values: CDR1 LGHNT, CDR2 FRNRAP. With regard to this clone: Its antigen is as yet unknown.

The table came from immunoSEQ multiplex PCR; TCRdb's copy has only in-frame clones and leaves some out. The sample comprises some 500,000 clones, around 96% of which are singletons, and about 0.06% rests with the top ten. There were only Caucasian adults among the donors, and all lived in Nashville, Tennessee. Study conclusions and caveats: Only blood underwent sampling, and tissue repertoires likely differ. Sorted-subset samples were not fully sequenced, rarefaction indicated. Larger estimated richness was generally seen in naive subsets than in memory subsets.

The V and J genes are TRBV12-5 and TRBJ2-1; 9 bases map to TRBD2. Sequences were obtained from naive CD4+ T cells sorted from blood. The subset was: CD45RA+ positively selected. The sequence was collected from a woman younger than 45 in good health. CDR3 loop: CASGLGGRAYNEQFF. CDR3 DNA: TGTGCTAGTGGTTTGGGCGGGAGGGCCTACAATGAGCAGTTCTTC.